A selection of T cell receptor beta chains follows, all from one sample in a study of OX40 agonist ivuxolimab in advanced cancers. Only in-frame clones appear in the TCRdb table, and some are missing; sequencing was by immunoSEQ multiplex PCR. The sample includes about 80,000 clones, approximately 92% of them seen just once. The sequencing used CD4+ or CD8+ T cells sorted from blood, collected in a trial of the OX40 agonist ivuxolimab. Receptor source: an adult with an advanced solid tumor such as melanoma, head and neck, liver or kidney cancer. The CDR3 runs from the conserved cysteine through the conserved F or W. Each record gives: V gene, clone size, J gene, D gene, CDR3 protein, CDR3 DNA. The D gene is left open where the match is weak. Size values are once, few and many counts, or a class for expanded clones, and some rows have none.

>TRBV25-1|NA|TRBJ2-7|NA
CASSDQGPYEQYF
TGTGCCAGCAGTGATCAGGGGCCCTACGAGCAGTACTTC
>TRBV7-9|once|TRBJ2-1|NA
CASSSGGPPYNEQFF
TGTGCCAGCAGTTCAGGGGGGCCACCATACAATGAGCAGTTCTTC
>TRBV4-1|NA|TRBJ2-2|NA
CASSQVSPGELFF
TGCGCCAGCAGCCAAGTATCCCCCGGGGAGCTGTTTTTT
>TRBV7-9|NA|TRBJ2-1|NA
CRGGDSYNEQFF
TGCCGAGGCGGGGACTCCTACAATGAGCAGTTCTTC
>TRBV12-5|NA|TRBJ2-2|TRBD1
CASGWGQVNTGELFF
TGTGCTAGTGGTTGGGGACAGGTGAACACCGGGGAGCTGTTTTTT
>TRBV4-3|NA|TRBJ2-3|TRBD2
CASSQDPGGLTDTQYF
TGCGCCAGCAGCCAAGATCCGGGGGGACTCACAGATACGCAGTATTTT
>TRBV11-2|NA|TRBJ1-1|TRBD1
CASGDWTGINTEAFF
TGTGCCAGCGGGGACTGGACAGGGATAAACACTGAAGCTTTCTTT
>TRBV5-4|NA|TRBJ1-3|TRBD1
CASSQGQGSSGNTIYF
TGTGCCAGCAGCCAGGGACAGGGCTCCTCTGGAAACACCATATATTTT
>TRBV5-5|NA|TRBJ1-2|TRBD1
CASSLDLTGGAGGYTF
TGTGCCAGCAGCTTGGATTTGACAGGGGGCGCAGGTGGCTACACCTTC
>TRBV7-9|NA|TRBJ2-2|TRBD1
CASSSRTGGAGELFF
TGTGCCAGCAGCTCACGGACAGGGGGGGCCGGGGAGCTGTTTTTT
>TRBV7-9|NA|TRBJ1-1|NA
CASSWGATDTEAFF
TGTGCCAGCAGCTGGGGGGCCACTGACACTGAAGCTTTCTTT
>TRBV4-3|NA|TRBJ2-2|NA
CASSHGKNTGELFF
TGCGCCAGCAGCCATGGGAAAAACACCGGGGAGCTGTTTTTT
>TRBV7-9|NA|TRBJ1-2|NA
CASSPGTRSNYGYTF
TGTGCCAGCAGCCCCGGGACACGATCTAACTATGGCTACACCTTC
>TRBV10-3|NA|TRBJ2-1|TRBD2
CAISEIWTSGGHSSYNEQFF
TGTGCCATCAGTGAGATCTGGACTAGCGGGGGCCATAGCTCCTACAATGAGCAGTTCTTC